This section outlines one TCR beta chain sequence together with its context. The antigen this receptor binds is unknown. No per-base quality is available; no much larger clone lies one base away. The source of the sample is a study of regulatory T cells (dated by TCRdb to 2017 to 2018). Notes on the research overall: T-cell receptor beta repertoires of sorted regulatory, conventional CD4+ and CD8+ T cells were compared between CD3G-deficient patients and healthy controls.

For the multiplex PCR, 52 forward TRBV primers and 13 reverse TRBJ primers were used, and amplification bias was corrected with both assay-based and computational methods. Within the immunoSEQ assay, multiplex PCR amplified rearranged TRB loci from genomic DNA. TRB amplicons were sequenced on an Illumina HiSeq platform. In the authors' own workflow: Raw sequences were error-filtered and aligned to reference gene sequences by custom algorithms, then analyzed with the immunoSEQ online tools. Frequencies of productive and nonproductive TRB rearrangements were assessed among unique sequences as well as among total sequences. Assessment of potential self-reactivity relied on the hydrophobicity of positions 6 and 7 in the TRB CDR3, along with their amino acid composition. Prism software was used to run t tests, Mann-Whitney tests or two-way ANOVA for comparisons between groups. The immuneACCESS repertoire file appears here via TCRdb, limited to in-frame rearrangements. These files lack a portion of the clones; in checked studies, under half of the deficit traces to unresolved V genes, and the cause of the others is not known. Clonal size and the V and J genes are those of that table, whereas D and trimming came from the DNA. A total of tens of thousands of clones appear in this sample, about 88% of them only once. Approximately 1.2% of the sample rests with the top ten.

Evidence of autoimmunity was found in all CD3G-deficient patients, and more severe autoimmunity was observed in two of the patients. At testing, patients were between 2 and 39 years old and showed lower naive and higher memory CD4+ and CD8+ T-cell proportions. CD4+ cells were FACS-sorted into CD25-high CD127-low regulatory T cells and CD25-low CD127-high conventional CD4+ T cells. About 6 individuals with CD3G deficiency made up the patient group. Patient samples and clinical data were obtained from an international physician network spanning the United States, Europe and Asia. Ficoll density separation was used to isolate peripheral blood mononuclear cells. CDR1 and CDR2 are drawn from the germline V gene: SGHVS, FQNEAQ. After removal of 5 bases from V and 3 bases from J, the junction retains 6 bases not matched to a gene. Measured from the cysteine to the phenylalanine, the CDR3 is 14 residues long. The CDR3 DNA has 42 bases and is translated from base 1.

Results the study describes overall, beyond this receptor: In patients, repertoires had restricted unique TRB V-J pairs and skewed V and J gene usage, with regulatory T cells showing the most marked changes. Hydrophobic residues at CDR3 positions 6 and 7 were enriched in conventional CD4+ T cells from CD3G-deficient patients, suggesting more self-reactive specificities.

This clonotype originated in a child under 18 with CD3G deficiency. Sequencing was done on a sample of conventional CD4+ T cells sorted from blood. This chain is built from TRBV7-8 and TRBJ2-7; TRBD2 agrees with 8 junctional bases. The CDR3 reads as follows: CASSRGGIDYEQYF. The DNA sequence is as follows: TGTGCCAGCAGCCGGGGGGGTATCGACTACGAGCAGTACTTC.